Presented here are 24 T cell receptor beta chains from one specimen sequenced in a study of shared clonotypes between healthy human individuals. Using immunoSEQ multiplex PCR, the repertoire was profiled, and TCRdb retains in-frame clones only, with some absent. The sample lists roughly 2.6 million clones; over 85% were seen once. Material: naive CD4+ T cells sorted from blood. Subset in this sample: CD45RA+ positively selected. Every receptor here comes from a man between 18 and 29 years old in good health.

This chain uses TRBV10-1 with TRBJ1-1; D may be TRBD1 (6 bases). Germline CDR1 is WNHNN and CDR2 is SYGVQD (reference sequence). Trimming took 3 bases from V and 5 from J, leaving 10 bases between them. The CDR3 spans 13 residues. CDR3: CASSDRGGTEAFF. The CDR3 region has the DNA TGCGCCAGCAGTGACAGGGGAGGTACTGAAGCTTTCTTT.

V usage is TRBV5-1 and J usage is TRBJ2-1; a possible D gene is TRBD1 (6 bases). V was cut by 6 bases and J by 4 bases, with 14 bases left in between. The CDR3 sequence is 14 residues long. Germline-derived CDR1 and CDR2 are SGHRS and YFSETQ. CDR3 in amino acids: CASKRTEAYNEQFF. DNA of the CDR3: TGCGCCAGCAAGCGGACAGAGGCGTACAATGAGCAGTTCTTC.

The J gene is TRBJ1-3, the V gene TRBV4-1; 8 bases align to TRBD1. Per germline, CDR1 MGHRA and CDR2 YSYEKL. Unmatched junction bases numbered 7, after V lost 0 bases and J lost 6 bases. CDR3 length equals 16 residues. CDR3 in amino acids: CASSQESAGGVNTIYF. CDR3 DNA sequence: TGCGCCAGCAGCCAAGAATCGGCAGGGGGCGTAAACACCATATATTTT.

CDR3 sequence: CASSLAGTVKEPQHF. In DNA form, the CDR3 reads TGTGCCAGCAGCTTAGCGGGGACGGTGAAGGAGCCCCAGCATTTT. The chain combines TRBV11-2 with TRBJ1-5; D perhaps matches TRBD1 (5 bases). Trimming pared 1 base from V and 8 bases from J, leaving 15 bases between. The CDR3 is made up of 15 amino acids. CDR1 SGHAT and CDR2 FQNNGV come from the germline V gene.

The chain joins TRBV5-1 to TRBJ2-7, with D maybe TRBD1 (6 bases). Germline V lookup: CDR1 SGHRS, CDR2 YFSETQ. The CDR3 length is 15 residues. V was cut by 0 bases and J by 7 bases, with 17 bases left in between. CDR3 coding DNA: TGCGCCAGCAGCTTGGTTTCTACAGGGCTTAAGGAGCAGTACTTC. It specifies CASSLVSTGLKEQYF. Using reference TRBV5-1 and TRBJ2-7 for the parts outside the CDR3, the full variable domain is KAGVTQTPRYLIKTRGQQVTLSCSPISGHRSVSWYQQTPGQGLQFLFEYFSETQRNKGNFPGRFSGRQFSNSRSEMNVSTLELGDSALYLCASSLVSTGLKEQYFGPGTRLTVT.

The V and J genes are TRBV27 and TRBJ2-2, with 7 bases identical to TRBD2. This CDR3 comprises 15 residues. The V gene end was trimmed by 5 bases and the J gene end by 8 bases; junction bases not matched to a gene: 11. Germline V gene sequence: CDR1 MNHEY, CDR2 SMNVEV (reference sequence). The CDR3 sequence is CASSPAASGPGELFF. CDR3 DNA: TGTGCCAGCAGTCCCGCGGCTAGCGGCCCTGGGGAGCTGTTTTTT.

This clone was seen just once. The gene calls are TRBV11-2 and TRBJ1-4; 10 bases line up with TRBD1. In germline, CDR1 is SGHAT, CDR2 FQNNGV. V lost 6 bases, J lost 8 bases, and 6 bases stayed unmatched. The CDR3 length is 14 residues. CDR3 DNA: TGTGCCAGCAGTCGCGGGACAGGGGTCGAAAAACTGTTTTTT. Its translation is CASSRGTGVEKLFF.

The V call is TRBV19, the J call TRBJ1-1; 7 positions agree with TRBD1. The V and J ends lost 4 bases and 0 bases, in that order; junction bases with no gene match: 11. The CDR3 loop spans 17 amino acids. The germline V gene has CDR1 LNHDA and CDR2 SQIVND (reference sequence). The CDR3, as DNA: TGTGCCAGTAGTACTCAAGCCGGGACAGTCATGAACACTGAAGCTTTCTTT. Its translation: CASSTQAGTVMNTEAFF.

This clone was counted once. The sample contains more than one DNA sequence encoding this CDR3. V is TRBV5-4 and J is TRBJ2-2, with unresolved D. The V and J ends lost 0 bases and 2 bases respectively, with 5 bases between them. Germline loops: CDR1 SGHNT, CDR2 YYREEE (reference sequence). There are 14 residues in the CDR3. In DNA, the CDR3 is TGTGCCAGCAGCTTGGCGGCCAACACCGGGGAGCTGTTTTTT. As protein: CASSLAANTGELFF.

Only one count was recorded for this clone. J is TRBJ2-2 and V is TRBV5-4; the match to TRBD2 covers 9 bases. Trimming cost V 0 bases and J 7 bases; bases outside gene matches: 4. Germline V gives CDR1 SGHNT, CDR2 YYREEE (reference sequence). The CDR3 is made up of 15 amino acids. CDR3 loop: CASSLALAGYGELFF. The CDR3 region has the DNA TGTGCCAGCAGCTTGGCTCTAGCGGGGTACGGGGAGCTGTTTTTT.

A word on this clone: The sample contains more than one DNA sequence encoding this CDR3. The chain links TRBV5-1 to TRBJ1-6; 10 bases agree with TRBD1. CDR3 length equals 14 residues. V shed 4 bases and J 6 bases; nucleotides not matched to a gene: 1. CDR1 and CDR2 (germline): SGHRS, YFSETQ. CDR3 bases: TGCGCCAGCAGCCGGGACAGGGGTAATTCACCCCTCCACTTT. It codes for CASSRDRGNSPLHF.

J is TRBJ2-7 and V is TRBV28, with a possible D match to TRBD2 (5 bases). Trimming pared 4 bases from V and 0 bases from J, leaving 22 bases between. The CDR3 sequence is 18 residues long. CDR1 is MDHEN and CDR2 is SYDVKM in the germline V gene. CDR3 DNA sequence: TGTGCCAGCAGTTCCTCGCGAGGATCCGGACTGAGCTCCTACGAGCAGTACTTC. Translating it yields CASSSSRGSGLSSYEQYF.

On this clone itself: The same CDR3 also results from other DNA sequences found in this sample. The rearrangement joins TRBV4-1 to TRBJ1-1; D call uncertain. This CDR3 is 16 amino acids long. Trimming cost V 0 bases and J 5 bases, with 16 bases left between them. CDR1 and CDR2 (germline): MGHRA, YSYEKL. CDR3: CASSQDRQPLWTEAFF. In DNA form, the CDR3 reads TGCGCCAGCAGCCAAGACCGACAACCACTGTGGACTGAAGCTTTCTTT.

J is TRBJ1-5 and V is TRBV5-8, with no clear D. Trimming shortened V by 0 bases and J by 4 bases, and 8 bases separated the two germline ends. The germline V gene encodes CDR1 SGHTS and CDR2 YDEGEE. This CDR3 region has 14 residues. Written as DNA, the CDR3 is TGTGCCAGCAGCTTGGCCTGGGGAAATCAGCCCCAGCATTTT. This gives the protein CASSLAWGNQPQHF.

To note about this clone: This sample includes further DNA sequences coding for the same CDR3. The chain has TRBV10-3 and TRBJ2-1; TRBD2 agrees at 13 bases. Trimming removed 3 bases from V and 9 bases from J; junction bases left unmatched: 2. CDR3 length: 14 amino acids. CDR1 is ENHRY and CDR2 is SYGVKD in the germline V gene. The CDR3 region has the DNA TGTGCCATCAGTGAAGGACTAGCGGGAGTTGAGCAGTTCTTC. Translated: CAISEGLAGVEQFF.

The rearrangement joins TRBV18 to TRBJ2-2; tentative D call: TRBD2 (6 bases). The CDR3 is 16 residues long. The V gene lost 1 base and the J gene lost 1 base, with 10 bases spanning the gap. The germline V gene has CDR1 KGHSH and CDR2 LQKENI. This CDR3 reads CASSPLGGLNTGELFF. CDR3 bases: TGTGCCAGCTCACCACTCGGAGGGCTGAACACCGGGGAGCTGTTTTTT. Drawing the rest from reference TRBV18 and TRBJ2-2, the complete variable domain is NAGVMQNPRHLVRRRGQEARLRCSPMKGHSHVYWYRQLPEEGLKFMVYLQKENIIDESGMPKERFSAEFPKEGPSILRIQQVVRGDSAAYFCASSPLGGLNTGELFFGEGSRLTVL.

As regards this clone: Other DNA sequences from this sample encode an identical CDR3 as well. This chain links TRBV10-2 with TRBJ2-1, with 9 bases matching TRBD2. With V trimmed by 9 bases and J by 4 bases, 13 bases remained unmatched. Germline V CDR1 and CDR2: WSHSY, SAAADI. This CDR3 contains 16 residues. The CDR3 sequence is CASTPPTSGRYNEQFF. CDR3 coding DNA: TGCGCCAGTACTCCCCCGACTAGCGGAAGATACAATGAGCAGTTCTTC.

This chain uses TRBV10-3 with TRBJ2-2, with a possible D match to TRBD1 (5 bases). V was pared by 8 bases and J by 0 bases, with 7 bases between. The CDR3 length is 13 residues. CDR1 is ENHRY and CDR2 is SYGVKD in the germline V gene. CDR3 amino acids: CAIEGANTGELFF. CDR3 nucleotide sequence: TGTGCCATCGAAGGGGCGAACACCGGGGAGCTGTTTTTT.

The gene calls are TRBV7-2 and TRBJ2-4; maybe TRBD2 (6 bases). Trimming left V 4 bases short and J 6 bases short, with 10 bases between. The length of the CDR3 is 13 residues. Germline values: CDR1 SGHTA, CDR2 FQGNSA. CDR3 sequence reads: CASSSGTGNIQYF. The CDR3, as DNA: TGTGCCAGCAGCTCCGGGACTGGAAACATTCAGTACTTC.

The rearrangement links TRBV6-1 to TRBJ2-1; unclear D gene. The V gene lost 7 bases and the J gene lost 6 bases, with 7 bases spanning the gap. The CDR3 totals 11 residues. Germline V gene sequence: CDR1 MNHNS, CDR2 SASEGT. CDR3 loop: CASTLFNEQFF. The CDR3 DNA is TGTGCCAGCACCCTCTTCAATGAGCAGTTCTTC.

V and J are TRBV19 and TRBJ2-2, with a tentative D call TRBD2 (5 bases). V was cut by 6 bases and J by 7 bases, with 6 bases left in between. The CDR3 spans 11 residues. CDR1 is LNHDA and CDR2 is SQIVND in the germline V gene (reference sequence). For the CDR3, the DNA is TGTGCCAGTAGGGGGAGCGGGGAGCTGTTTTTT. Its protein is CASRGSGELFF. The full variable domain, with the rest looked up from reference TRBV19 and TRBJ2-2, is DGGITQSPKYLFRKEGQNVTLSCEQNLNHDAMYWYRQDPGQGLRLIYYSQIVNDFQKGDIAEGYSVSREKKESFPLTVTSAQKNPTAFYLCASRGSGELFFGEGSRLTVL.

The chain recombines TRBV6-1 with TRBJ1-2, with TRBD1 matching 7 bases. The junction had 10 bases not matched to a gene; V was cut back by 8 bases and J by 4 bases. The CDR3 has 14 amino acids. CDR1 and CDR2 from the germline V gene are MNHNS and SASEGT. The CDR3 loop is CASRSIRGLYGYTF. In nucleotides, the CDR3 is TGTGCCAGCCGTTCTATTAGGGGGCTCTATGGCTACACCTTC.

The rearrangement uses TRBV7-9 and TRBJ1-1, with 7 bases lining up with TRBD1. This CDR3 is 15 amino acids long. Losses at the gene ends were 1 base for V and 7 bases for J; bases not matched to a gene: 9. Germline assignment: CDR1 SEHNR and CDR2 FQNEAQ (reference sequence). The CDR3 bases are TGTGCCAGCAGCTTAGTAGCAGGGGGACTTATTGAAGCTTTCTTT. Translated: CASSLVAGGLIEAFF.

The chain is built from TRBV13 and TRBJ2-3; possibly TRBD1 for D (6 bases). The CDR3 sequence is 17 residues long. Trimming stripped 2 bases from V and 4 bases from J, with 19 bases between. CDR1 and CDR2 from the germline V gene are PRHDT and FYEKMQ (reference sequence). CDR3 nucleotides: TGTGCCAGCAGCTTAAGACCTACAGGGTTTCGCGCAGATACGCAGTATTTT. As protein: CASSLRPTGFRADTQYF. Full variable domain (rest looked up from reference TRBV13 and TRBJ2-3): AAGVIQSPRHLIKEKRETATLKCYPIPRHDTVYWYQQGPGQDPQFLISFYEKMQSDKGSIPDRFSAQQFSDYHSELNMSSLELGDSALYFCASSLRPTGFRADTQYFGPGTRLTVL.